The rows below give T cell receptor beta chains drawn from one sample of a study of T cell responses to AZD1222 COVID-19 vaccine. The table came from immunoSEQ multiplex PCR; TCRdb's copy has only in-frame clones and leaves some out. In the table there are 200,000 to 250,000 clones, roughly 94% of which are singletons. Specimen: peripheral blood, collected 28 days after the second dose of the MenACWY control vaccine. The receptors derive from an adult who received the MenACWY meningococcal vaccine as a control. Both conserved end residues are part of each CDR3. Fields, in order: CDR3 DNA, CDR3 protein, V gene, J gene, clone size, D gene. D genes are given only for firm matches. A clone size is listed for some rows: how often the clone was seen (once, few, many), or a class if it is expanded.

CDR3nt: TGTGCCAGCAGTTTTTCAGCGGGTTCACCCCTCCACTTT
CDR3aa: CASSFSAGSPLHF
v_gene: TRBV28
j_gene: TRBJ1-6
abundance: -
d_gene: -

CDR3nt: TGTGCCAGCAGCCCGGGGAGCTCTGGAAACACCATATATTTT
CDR3aa: CASSPGSSGNTIYF
v_gene: TRBV7-3
j_gene: TRBJ1-3
abundance: -
d_gene: -

CDR3nt: TGTGCCAGCACTCCCGGGGGGGCCGTTTATGAGCAGTTCTTC
CDR3aa: CASTPGGAVYEQFF
v_gene: TRBV9
j_gene: TRBJ2-1
abundance: -
d_gene: TRBD2

CDR3nt: TGTGCCAGCAGCGGGGACAATCAGCCCCAGCATTTT
CDR3aa: CASSGDNQPQHF
v_gene: TRBV11-2
j_gene: TRBJ1-5
abundance: -
d_gene: -

CDR3nt: TGTGCCAGCAGCCTCCGGGACACCAATGAGCAGTTCTTC
CDR3aa: CASSLRDTNEQFF
v_gene: TRBV6-6
j_gene: TRBJ2-1
abundance: -
d_gene: -

CDR3nt: TGTGCCAGCAGTCCTTTCCAGGGATGGTATGGCTACACCTTC
CDR3aa: CASSPFQGWYGYTF
v_gene: TRBV7-9
j_gene: TRBJ1-2
abundance: once
d_gene: -

CDR3nt: TGTGCCAGCAGTTTAGGACAGTACAATGAGCAGTTCTTC
CDR3aa: CASSLGQYNEQFF
v_gene: TRBV27
j_gene: TRBJ2-1
abundance: -
d_gene: -

CDR3nt: TGTGCCAGCAGCTTGGCCGGCTCGGCAGGGAAAGAGACCCAGTACTTC
CDR3aa: CASSLAGSAGKETQYF
v_gene: TRBV5-6
j_gene: TRBJ2-5
abundance: -
d_gene: -

CDR3nt: TGTGCCAGCAGCTTAGCTCGGGGGAACACTGAAGCTTTCTTT
CDR3aa: CASSLARGNTEAFF
v_gene: TRBV7-9
j_gene: TRBJ1-1
abundance: -
d_gene: -

CDR3nt: TGTGCCTGGACTAGGGGCCCGTTAGCTAACTATGGCTACACCTTC
CDR3aa: CAWTRGPLANYGYTF
v_gene: TRBV30
j_gene: TRBJ1-2
abundance: -
d_gene: -

CDR3nt: TGTGCCAGCTCACCAAGGTTGACAGGGAGCTACGAGCAGTACTTC
CDR3aa: CASSPRLTGSYEQYF
v_gene: TRBV18
j_gene: TRBJ2-7
abundance: -
d_gene: TRBD1

CDR3nt: TGTGCCAGCAGCACAGGGATCAATTCACCCCTCCACTTT
CDR3aa: CASSTGINSPLHF
v_gene: TRBV28
j_gene: TRBJ1-6
abundance: -
d_gene: -

CDR3nt: TGTGCCAGCAGCACAATCACTAGCGGGAGGGCCGACAATGAGCAGTTCTTC
CDR3aa: CASSTITSGRADNEQFF
v_gene: TRBV5-6
j_gene: TRBJ2-1
abundance: -
d_gene: TRBD2

CDR3nt: TGTGCCAGTAGTATGTATACCGGGAGTCGAACCGGGGAGCTGTTTTTT
CDR3aa: CASSMYTGSRTGELFF
v_gene: TRBV19
j_gene: TRBJ2-2
abundance: -
d_gene: -

CDR3nt: TGTGCCAGCAGTCCACAGGGGCTATCCGTATATTTT
CDR3aa: CASSPQGLSVYF
v_gene: TRBV6-2/TRBV6-3
j_gene: TRBJ1-3
abundance: -
d_gene: TRBD1

CDR3nt: TGTGCCAGTAGCTCCGGGACCCCCTACGAGCAGTACTTC
CDR3aa: CASSSGTPYEQYF
v_gene: TRBV19
j_gene: TRBJ2-7
abundance: -
d_gene: -

CDR3nt: TGTGCCAGCAGTTACTCGCTGGAGCGGGCCTACGAGCAGTACTTC
CDR3aa: CASSYSLERAYEQYF
v_gene: TRBV6-5
j_gene: TRBJ2-7
abundance: once
d_gene: -

CDR3nt: TGTGCCAGCAGCGTCCAGGGGTACGGAAACACCATATATTTT
CDR3aa: CASSVQGYGNTIYF
v_gene: TRBV9
j_gene: TRBJ1-3
abundance: -
d_gene: -

CDR3nt: TGTGCCAGCAGGCAGGGTACTAGCAATCAGCCCCAGCATTTT
CDR3aa: CASRQGTSNQPQHF
v_gene: TRBV28
j_gene: TRBJ1-5
abundance: -
d_gene: -

CDR3nt: TGCAGCGTTGCCGGGGGCGAGGGTCAGCCCCAGCATTTT
CDR3aa: CSVAGGEGQPQHF
v_gene: TRBV29-1
j_gene: TRBJ1-5
abundance: -
d_gene: -

CDR3nt: TGTGCCAGCAGCTTTGGAACTAGCGCCAACTACGAGCAGTACTTC
CDR3aa: CASSFGTSANYEQYF
v_gene: TRBV7-2
j_gene: TRBJ2-7
abundance: -
d_gene: TRBD2

CDR3nt: TGTGCCAGCAGCGTAGAACCAAATCGGGACTATGGCTACACCTTC
CDR3aa: CASSVEPNRDYGYTF
v_gene: TRBV9
j_gene: TRBJ1-2
abundance: -
d_gene: -

CDR3nt: TGTGCCAGCAGCTTGCGAGAGACCCAGTACTTC
CDR3aa: CASSLRETQYF
v_gene: TRBV5-5
j_gene: TRBJ2-5
abundance: -
d_gene: -

CDR3nt: TGTGCCAGCAGCACAGACTCCAGCTCCTACAATGAGCAGTTCTTC
CDR3aa: CASSTDSSSYNEQFF
v_gene: TRBV7-9
j_gene: TRBJ2-1
abundance: -
d_gene: -

CDR3nt: TGCGCCAGCAGCTTGTCCCATGGGGGCACCGGGGAGCTGTTTTTT
CDR3aa: CASSLSHGGTGELFF
v_gene: TRBV5-1
j_gene: TRBJ2-2
abundance: -
d_gene: -

CDR3nt: TGCGCCAGCAGGGTACCAACCGGGGAGCTGTTTTTT
CDR3aa: CASRVPTGELFF
v_gene: TRBV5-1
j_gene: TRBJ2-2
abundance: -
d_gene: -

CDR3nt: TGTGCCAGTAGTATTCAGACTGAATATCAGCCCCAGCATTTT
CDR3aa: CASSIQTEYQPQHF
v_gene: TRBV19
j_gene: TRBJ1-5
abundance: -
d_gene: -

CDR3nt: TGTGCCAGCAGTTTCCCTACATCCCCCGGGCCCCTCCACTTT
CDR3aa: CASSFPTSPGPLHF
v_gene: TRBV28
j_gene: TRBJ1-6
abundance: -
d_gene: -

CDR3nt: TGTGCCAGCAGTGGAGGGGAGTACGAGCAGTACTTC
CDR3aa: CASSGGEYEQYF
v_gene: TRBV2
j_gene: TRBJ2-7
abundance: -
d_gene: -

CDR3nt: TGTGCCAGTAGTATCGGGGACAGAAGCACTGGAAACACCATATATTTT
CDR3aa: CASSIGDRSTGNTIYF
v_gene: TRBV19
j_gene: TRBJ1-3
abundance: -
d_gene: TRBD1

CDR3nt: TGTGCCAGCACCGCGGTGGTAAACAGGATGGGCGAGCAGTACTTC
CDR3aa: CASTAVVNRMGEQYF
v_gene: TRBV2
j_gene: TRBJ2-7
abundance: -
d_gene: -

CDR3nt: TGCGCCAGCAGTCACCTCCCCGGACAGGGAAGGTTCTACGAGCAGTACTTC
CDR3aa: CASSHLPGQGRFYEQYF
v_gene: TRBV23-1
j_gene: TRBJ2-7
abundance: -
d_gene: TRBD1

CDR3nt: TGTGCCAGCAGCCGTGGGACTAGCGGCTACGAGCAGTACTTC
CDR3aa: CASSRGTSGYEQYF
v_gene: TRBV28
j_gene: TRBJ2-7
abundance: -
d_gene: TRBD2

CDR3nt: TGCGCCAGCAGCCAAGTTCACGGGGGGCTCGGCGAGCAGTACTTC
CDR3aa: CASSQVHGGLGEQYF
v_gene: TRBV4-3
j_gene: TRBJ2-7
abundance: few
d_gene: -

CDR3nt: TGCGCCAGCAGCCAAGATTCGACACTCTCCTACGAGCAGTACTTC
CDR3aa: CASSQDSTLSYEQYF
v_gene: TRBV4-3
j_gene: TRBJ2-7
abundance: -
d_gene: -

CDR3nt: TGCGCCAGCACCTCCCAGACAGAGACCCAGTACTTC
CDR3aa: CASTSQTETQYF
v_gene: TRBV5-1
j_gene: TRBJ2-5
abundance: -
d_gene: -

CDR3nt: TGTGCCAGTAGGGACGGCCCGAGCTCCTACAATGAGCAGTTCTTC
CDR3aa: CASRDGPSSYNEQFF
v_gene: TRBV19
j_gene: TRBJ2-1
abundance: -
d_gene: -

CDR3nt: TGTGCCAGCGGAGTTGGTGGGACCTACTATGGCTACACCTTC
CDR3aa: CASGVGGTYYGYTF
v_gene: TRBV7-9
j_gene: TRBJ1-2
abundance: -
d_gene: -

CDR3nt: TGCGCCAGCAGCCAAAATAGCGGGCTACAAGAGACCCAGTACTTC
CDR3aa: CASSQNSGLQETQYF
v_gene: TRBV5-1
j_gene: TRBJ2-5
abundance: -
d_gene: TRBD2

CDR3nt: TGTGCCAGCAGTAGCAGGGATTCCCTATATGGCTACACCTTC
CDR3aa: CASSSRDSLYGYTF
v_gene: TRBV9
j_gene: TRBJ1-2
abundance: -
d_gene: -

CDR3nt: TGCGCCAGCAGCTGGTGTCCTGTTAAGGTTTTGTATCAGCCCCAGCATTTT
CDR3aa: CASSWCPVKVLYQPQHF
v_gene: TRBV5-1
j_gene: TRBJ1-5
abundance: -
d_gene: -